The 9 T cell receptor beta chains below were found in one sample sequenced in a study of blood T cell repertoires in COVID-19. Generated by immunoSEQ multiplex PCR, the TCRdb table keeps only in-frame clones and is missing some. Among some 320,000 clones listed, approximately 89% were seen once. The material sequenced was PBMCs or T cells enriched from blood (not recorded which). Receptors originate from a woman aged 50 to 60 who had been exposed to COVID-19.

CDR3 region: CASSQRDYVRGELFF. CDR3 DNA sequence: TGTGCCAGCAGCCAGCGAGACTACGTGAGAGGGGAGCTGTTTTTT. J is TRBJ2-2 and V is TRBV3-1 (or the pseudogene TRBV3-2), with TRBD2 as a possible D gene (5 bases). Trimming cost V 3 bases and J 8 bases, with 16 bases left between them. The length of the CDR3 is 15 residues. Germline loops: CDR1 LGHDT, CDR2 YNNKEL (reference sequence).

This chain links TRBV5-1 with TRBJ2-3, with 9 bases matching TRBD2. The ends lost 3 bases at V and 3 bases at J; junction bases unmatched: 14. Germline lookup yields CDR1 SGHRS and CDR2 YFSETQ. The CDR3 totals 18 residues. The CDR3 region is CASSSLAGGYLLTDTQYF. The CDR3, as DNA: TGCGCCAGCAGCTCACTAGCGGGTGGTTACTTATTGACAGATACGCAGTATTTT.

The gene calls are TRBV5-4 and TRBJ2-5; TRBD2 matches at 15 bases. The CDR3 has 16 amino acids. CDR1 SGHNT and CDR2 YYREEE come from the germline V gene (reference sequence). Trimming removed 3 bases from V and 2 bases from J; junction bases left unmatched: 2. CDR3 in amino acids: CASSSGTSGGQETQYF. The CDR3 DNA is TGTGCCAGCAGCTCCGGGACTAGCGGGGGGCAAGAGACCCAGTACTTC. The complete variable domain, with remaining parts taken from reference TRBV5-4 and TRBJ2-5, reads ETGVTQSPTHLIKTRGQQVTLRCSSQSGHNTVSWYQQALGQGPQFIFQYYREEENGRGNFPPRFSGLQFPNYSSELNVNALELDDSALYLCASSSGTSGGQETQYFGPGTRLLVL.

Here the CDR3 reads CASSAQGEGYTF. The CDR3 DNA reads as TGTGCCAGCTCAGCGCAGGGCGAGGGCTACACCTTC. The chain carries TRBV18 and TRBJ1-2; perhaps TRBD1 as D (5 bases). The CDR3 contains 12 residues. The germline V and J ends were trimmed by 5 bases and 8 bases, with 12 bases remaining between them. Germline V gives CDR1 KGHSH, CDR2 LQKENI.

The chain couples TRBV7-6 to TRBJ2-3; 12 nucleotides align to TRBD2. This CDR3 has 17 amino acids. V trimming: 1 base; J trimming: 1 base; junction bases outside the gene matches: 3. CDR1 and CDR2 (germline): SGHVS, FNYEAQ. The CDR3 bases are TGTGCCAGCAGCTTAGGGGCTAGCGGGGGGGGCACAGATACGCAGTATTTT. Encoded protein: CASSLGASGGGTDTQYF.

CDR3 sequence reads: CASSLSGNYGYTF. CDR3 DNA: TGTGCCAGCAGTTTGTCAGGGAACTATGGCTACACCTTC. The chain recombines TRBV12-3 or TRBV12-4 with TRBJ1-2, with a tentative D call TRBD1 (5 bases). The V and J ends lost 3 bases and 2 bases respectively, with 7 bases between them. The CDR3 has 13 residues.

The V gene is TRBV19, the J gene TRBJ1-4; no clear D gene. CDR3 length equals 14 residues. Trimming took 0 bases from V and 7 from J, leaving 9 bases between them. The germline CDR1 and CDR2 sequences are LNHDA and SQIVND (reference sequence). The DNA for the CDR3 is TGTGCCAGTAGTATAGATGCCCGGGGTGAAAAACTGTTTTTT. This translates into CASSIDARGEKLFF. The full variable domain, rest sourced from reference TRBV19 and TRBJ1-4, is DGGITQSPKYLFRKEGQNVTLSCEQNLNHDAMYWYRQDPGQGLRLIYYSQIVNDFQKGDIAEGYSVSREKKESFPLTVTSAQKNPTAFYLCASSIDARGEKLFFGSGTQLSVL.

The chain recombines TRBV5-1 with TRBJ2-3; TRBD2 agrees at 14 bases. There are 15 residues in the CDR3. J lost 7 bases, V lost 6 bases, and 7 bases had no gene match. Germline values: CDR1 SGHRS, CDR2 YFSETQ. CDR3 sequence (DNA): TGCGCCAGCACAAGACTAGCGGGGGGGTTGAATACGCAGTATTTT. This gives the protein CASTRLAGGLNTQYF.

This sequence joins TRBV27 and TRBJ1-4; 9 bases match TRBD1. The CDR3 contains 13 residues. J was trimmed by 12 bases and V by 6 bases; bases with no gene match: 8. Germline loops: CDR1 MNHEY, CDR2 SMNVEV (reference sequence). The CDR3 region has the DNA TGTGCCAGCAGGCCGACAGGGGGGGTGGAACTGTTTTTT. Amino acids: CASRPTGGVELFF. The complete variable domain, with remaining parts taken from reference TRBV27 and TRBJ1-4, reads EAQVTQNPRYLITVTGKKLTVTCSQNMNHEYMSWYRQDPGLGLRQIYYSMNVEVTDKGDVPEGYKVSRKEKRNFPLILESPSPNQTSLYFCASRPTGGVELFFGSGTQLSVL.